The clone carrying this T cell receptor (beta chain) was recorded many times. The data stem from a study of T cell repertoires in cytomegalovirus infection. The CDR3 totals 14 residues. The germline gives CDR1 SGHAT, CDR2 FQNNGV. The V gene lost 1 base and the J gene lost 0 bases, with 7 bases spanning the gap. TCRdb used MiXCR to reprocess the reads, holding one entry per CDR3 protein. The table records fewer than 550,000 distinct CDR3 sequences, 15% to 20% of them present only once. The source of this sequence is a human donor in good health (CMV status not recorded). Some clones in this sample may be carry-over from other donors' samples. The chain has TRBV11-2 and TRBJ2-7; D ambiguous. Material: CD8+ T cells from PBMCs. The CDR3 region has the DNA TGTGCCAGCAGCTTAGGCGGTATCTCCTACGAGCAGTACTTC. It is translated as CASSLGGISYEQYF. The entire variable domain, with the rest obtained from reference TRBV11-2 and TRBJ2-7, is as follows: EAGVAQSPRYKIIEKRQSVAFWCNPISGHATLYWYQQILGQGPKLLIQFQNNGVVDDSQLPKDRFSAERLKGVDSTLKIQPAKLEDSAVYLCASSLGGISYEQYFGPGTRLTVT.